This T cell receptor beta chain was captured by sequencing in a study of T cell repertoires in cytomegalovirus infection. The overall study: CMV infection and matching HLA type were both indicated by public TCR beta signatures.

Note on this clonotype: Its antigen is unknown.

From germline, CDR1 is DFQATT and CDR2 SNEGSKA (reference sequence). The ends were cut back, 6 bases at V and 0 bases at J, with 14 bases in the middle. This CDR3 has 14 residues. MiXCR, run by TCRdb on the reads, gives a single entry per CDR3 protein. The sample carries more than 90,000 distinct CDR3 sequences, about 9.4% recorded once. The TCR originated in a human donor in good health (CMV status not recorded). Some clones in this sample may be carry-over from other donors' samples. The sample was PBMCs, sequenced either directly or after in vitro stimulation (not recorded which). The V and J genes are TRBV20-1 and TRBJ1-1; D remains unclear. As DNA, the CDR3 is TGCAGTGCCAGTAGCCATACAGTGAACACTGAAGCTTTCTTT. As protein: CSASSHTVNTEAFF.